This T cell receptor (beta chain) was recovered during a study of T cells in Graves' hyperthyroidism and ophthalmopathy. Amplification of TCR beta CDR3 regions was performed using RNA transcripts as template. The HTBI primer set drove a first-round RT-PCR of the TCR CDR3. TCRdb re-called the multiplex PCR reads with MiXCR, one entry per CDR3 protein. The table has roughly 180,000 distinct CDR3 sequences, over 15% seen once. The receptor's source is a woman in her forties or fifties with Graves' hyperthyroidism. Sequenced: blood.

CDR3 nucleotides: TGTGCCAGCAGTCACCGGCACAGGTCCTACAATGAGCAGTTCTTC. As protein: CASSHRHRSYNEQFF. This chain links TRBV7-9 with TRBJ2-1, with D possibly being TRBD1 (5 bases). V lost 6 bases, J lost 1 base, and 13 bases lay in between. The V gene's germline CDR1 is SEHNR and CDR2 FQNEAQ (reference sequence). This CDR3 contains 15 residues.